Included here is one TCR beta chain sequence, with context. This entry is derived from a study of early stage breast cancer tumors. CDR1 LGHNA and CDR2 YNFKEQ come from the germline V gene. CDR3 length: 15 residues. Trimming pared 0 bases from V and 0 bases from J, leaving 9 bases between. Data came from immunoSEQ multiplex PCR; TCRdb stores just in-frame clones and leaves some out. The sample lists about 11,000 clones; about three quarters were seen once. The source material was breast tumor tissue. The V call is TRBV4-2, the J call TRBJ2-7; D gene unclear. The receptor's source is a person between 35 and 49 years old with breast cancer. The CDR3 DNA sequence: TGTGCCAGCAGCCAAGATACGGTTGCCTCCTACGAGCAGTACTTC. This encodes CASSQDTVASYEQYF.